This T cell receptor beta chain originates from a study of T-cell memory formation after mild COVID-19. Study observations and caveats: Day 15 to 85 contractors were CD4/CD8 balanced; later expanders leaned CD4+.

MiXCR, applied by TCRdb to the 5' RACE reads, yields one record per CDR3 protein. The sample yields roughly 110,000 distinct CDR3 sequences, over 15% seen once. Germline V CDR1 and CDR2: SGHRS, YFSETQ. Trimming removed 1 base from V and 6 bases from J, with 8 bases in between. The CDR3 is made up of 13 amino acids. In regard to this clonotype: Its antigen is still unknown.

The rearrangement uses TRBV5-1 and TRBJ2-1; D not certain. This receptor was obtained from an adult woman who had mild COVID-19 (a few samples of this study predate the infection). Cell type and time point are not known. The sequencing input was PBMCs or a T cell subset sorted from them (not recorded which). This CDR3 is CASSLTYSNEQFF. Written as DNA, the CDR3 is TGCGCCAGCAGCTTGACCTACTCCAATGAGCAGTTCTTC.